Sequencing of this T cell receptor beta chain was carried out in a study of blood T cell repertoires in COVID-19. Study details: The United States, Italy and Spain provided the acute and convalescent COVID-19 samples. PBMCs, B-cell-depleted T cells, or T cells were the source of the cDNA or gDNA that made up the material.

The CDR3 spans 12 residues. Trimming cost V 6 bases and J 8 bases, with 13 bases left between them. The germline CDR1 and CDR2 sequences are ENHRY and SYGVKD. In the authors' methods: Amplification from reference gene primers served as the basis for estimated nucleated cell counts. The repertoire was sequenced with immunoSEQ multiplex PCR; TCRdb's copy has only in-frame clones and lacks some. V, J and clone size are those of that table, while D and trimming were read from the DNA. The table includes 250,000 to 300,000 clones, more than 85% detected once. The chain carries TRBV10-3 and TRBJ1-1; D unclear. The sample taken for sequencing was peripheral blood. The TCR originated in a man between 18 and 29 years old with active or convalescent COVID-19. DNA for the CDR3: TGTGCCATCAGCGGCCCAGGTTCCGAAGCTTTCTTT. Amino acids: CAISGPGSEAFF.